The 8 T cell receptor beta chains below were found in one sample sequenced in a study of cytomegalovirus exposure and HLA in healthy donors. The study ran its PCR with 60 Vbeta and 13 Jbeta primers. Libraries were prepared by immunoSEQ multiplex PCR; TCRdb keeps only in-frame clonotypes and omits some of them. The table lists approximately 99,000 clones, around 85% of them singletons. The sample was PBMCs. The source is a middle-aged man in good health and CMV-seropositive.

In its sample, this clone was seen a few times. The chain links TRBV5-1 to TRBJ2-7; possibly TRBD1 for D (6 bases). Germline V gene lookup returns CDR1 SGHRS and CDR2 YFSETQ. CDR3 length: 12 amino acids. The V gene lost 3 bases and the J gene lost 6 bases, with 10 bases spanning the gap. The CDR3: CASSWEQGEQYF. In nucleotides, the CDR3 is TGCGCCAGCAGCTGGGAACAGGGCGAGCAGTACTTC. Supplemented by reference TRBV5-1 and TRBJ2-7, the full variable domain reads KAGVTQTPRYLIKTRGQQVTLSCSPISGHRSVSWYQQTPGQGLQFLFEYFSETQRNKGNFPGRFSGRQFSNSRSEMNVSTLELGDSALYLCASSWEQGEQYFGPGTRLTVT.

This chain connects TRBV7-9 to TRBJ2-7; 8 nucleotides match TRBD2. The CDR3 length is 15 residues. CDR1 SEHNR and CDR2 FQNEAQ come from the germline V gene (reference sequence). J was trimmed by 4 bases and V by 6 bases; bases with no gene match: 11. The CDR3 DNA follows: TGTGCCAGCAGTTCGGGGGGGCTAGCGGTATACGAGCAGTACTTC. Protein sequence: CASSSGGLAVYEQYF. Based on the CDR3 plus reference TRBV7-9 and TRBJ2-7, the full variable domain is DTGVSQNPRHKITKRGQNVTFRCDPISEHNRLYWYRQTLGQGPEFLTYFQNEAQLEKSRLLSDRFSAERPKGSFSTLEIQRTEQGDSAMYLCASSSGGLAVYEQYFGPGTRLTVT.

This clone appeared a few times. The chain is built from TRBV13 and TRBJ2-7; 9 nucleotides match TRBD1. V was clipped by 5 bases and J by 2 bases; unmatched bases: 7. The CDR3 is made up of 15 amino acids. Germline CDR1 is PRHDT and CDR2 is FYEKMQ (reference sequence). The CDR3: CASSRPGQGAYEQYF. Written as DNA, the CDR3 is TGTGCCAGCAGCCGACCGGGACAGGGTGCCTACGAGCAGTACTTC.

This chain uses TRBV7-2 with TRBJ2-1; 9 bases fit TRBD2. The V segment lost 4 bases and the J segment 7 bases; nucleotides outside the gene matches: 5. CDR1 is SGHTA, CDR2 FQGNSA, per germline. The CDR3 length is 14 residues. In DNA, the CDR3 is TGTGCCAGCAGCTCGGGACTAGCTGAGAATGAGCAGTTCTTC. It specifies CASSSGLAENEQFF.

The CDR3 coding sequence is TGTGCCAGCAGCGAGGGAGCCGGGTGGGAAAAACTGTTTTTT. Its protein product is CASSEGAGWEKLFF. This rearrangement joins TRBV9 to TRBJ1-4; the D is unclear. V was cut by 3 bases and J by 8 bases, with 14 bases left in between. Germline V gives CDR1 SGDLS, CDR2 YYNGEE. The CDR3 has 14 residues.

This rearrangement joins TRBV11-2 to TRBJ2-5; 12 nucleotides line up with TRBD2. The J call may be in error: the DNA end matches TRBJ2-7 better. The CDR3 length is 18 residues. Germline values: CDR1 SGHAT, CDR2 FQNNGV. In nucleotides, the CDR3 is TGTGCCAGCAGCTTAGGACAGACTAGCGGGGGAATCTCCTACGAGCAGTACTTC. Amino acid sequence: CASSLGQTSGGISYEQYF.

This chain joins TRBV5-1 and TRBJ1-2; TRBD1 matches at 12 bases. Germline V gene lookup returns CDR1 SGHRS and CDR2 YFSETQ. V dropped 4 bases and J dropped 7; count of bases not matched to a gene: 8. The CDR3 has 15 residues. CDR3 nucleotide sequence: TGCGCCAGCAGCGCCGAGGGACAGGGGGCCAGTGGCTACACCTTC. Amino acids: CASSAEGQGASGYTF.

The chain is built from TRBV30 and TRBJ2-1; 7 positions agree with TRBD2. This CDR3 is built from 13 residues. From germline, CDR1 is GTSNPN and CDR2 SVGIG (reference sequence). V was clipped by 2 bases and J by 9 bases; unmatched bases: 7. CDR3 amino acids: CAWSSGERGEQFF. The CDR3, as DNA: TGTGCCTGGAGTAGCGGGGAGCGGGGTGAGCAGTTCTTC.